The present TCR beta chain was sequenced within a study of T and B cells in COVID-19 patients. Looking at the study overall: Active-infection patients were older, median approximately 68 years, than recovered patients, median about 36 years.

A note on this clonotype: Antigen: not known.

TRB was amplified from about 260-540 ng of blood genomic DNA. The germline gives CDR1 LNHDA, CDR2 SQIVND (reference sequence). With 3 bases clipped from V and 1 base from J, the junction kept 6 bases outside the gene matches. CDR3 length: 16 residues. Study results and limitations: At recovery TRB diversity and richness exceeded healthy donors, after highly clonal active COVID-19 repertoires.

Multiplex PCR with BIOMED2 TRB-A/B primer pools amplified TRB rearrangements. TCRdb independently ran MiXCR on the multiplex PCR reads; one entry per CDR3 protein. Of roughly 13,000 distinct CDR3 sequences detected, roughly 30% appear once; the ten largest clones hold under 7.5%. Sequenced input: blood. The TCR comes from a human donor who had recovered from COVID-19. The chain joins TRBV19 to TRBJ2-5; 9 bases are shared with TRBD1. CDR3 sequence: CASSMAGQGRQETQYF. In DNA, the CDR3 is TGTGCCAGTAGTATGGCGGGACAGGGCCGCCAAGAGACCCAGTACTTC.